This T cell receptor beta chain originates from a study of blood T cells in healthy people across ages. A sample-barcoded 5' primer and a J-beta primer mix were used in a second PCR of roughly 6 to 11 cycles. From the 5' RACE reads, TCRdb called clonotypes with MiXCR, one entry per CDR3 protein. Found here are about 1.8 million distinct CDR3 sequences, roughly 50% of them singletons; the top ten hold 2.1%. Sequenced input: blood. This receptor was obtained from a woman aged 40 to 50 in good health.

The CDR3 here is CSASGGGTKNIQYF. DNA for the CDR3: TGCAGTGCTAGCGGGGGGGGTACCAAAAACATTCAGTACTTC. The chain joins TRBV20-1 to TRBJ2-4, with TRBD2 matching 8 bases. Germline V lookup: CDR1 DFQATT, CDR2 SNEGSKA (reference sequence). The CDR3 has 14 amino acids. Trimming removed 3 bases from V and 2 bases from J; junction bases left unmatched: 3.